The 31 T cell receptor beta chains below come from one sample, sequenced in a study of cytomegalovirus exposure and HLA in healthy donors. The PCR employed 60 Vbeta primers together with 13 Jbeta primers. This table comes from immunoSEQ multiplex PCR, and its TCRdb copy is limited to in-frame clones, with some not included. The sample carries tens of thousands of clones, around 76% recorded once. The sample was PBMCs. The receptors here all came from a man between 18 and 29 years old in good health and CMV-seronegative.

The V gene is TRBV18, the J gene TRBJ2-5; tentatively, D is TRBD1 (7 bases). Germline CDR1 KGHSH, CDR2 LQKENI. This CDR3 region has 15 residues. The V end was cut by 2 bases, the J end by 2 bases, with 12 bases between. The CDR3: CASSPMQGGQETQYF. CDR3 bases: TGTGCCAGCTCACCAATGCAGGGGGGTCAAGAGACCCAGTACTTC.

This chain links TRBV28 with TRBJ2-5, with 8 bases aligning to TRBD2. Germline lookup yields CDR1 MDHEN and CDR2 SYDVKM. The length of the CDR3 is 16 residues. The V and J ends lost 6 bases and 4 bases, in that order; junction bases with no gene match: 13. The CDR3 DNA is TGTGCCAGCAGCTTACCGGGACTAGGATCCCGAGAGACCCAGTACTTC. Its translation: CASSLPGLGSRETQYF.

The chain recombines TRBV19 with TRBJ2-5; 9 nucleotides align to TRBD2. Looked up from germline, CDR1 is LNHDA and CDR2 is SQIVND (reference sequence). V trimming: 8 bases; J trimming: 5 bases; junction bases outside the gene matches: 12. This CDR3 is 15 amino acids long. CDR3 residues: CASQRLAGTMETQYF. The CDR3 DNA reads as TGTGCCAGTCAGCGGCTAGCGGGGACTATGGAGACCCAGTACTTC.

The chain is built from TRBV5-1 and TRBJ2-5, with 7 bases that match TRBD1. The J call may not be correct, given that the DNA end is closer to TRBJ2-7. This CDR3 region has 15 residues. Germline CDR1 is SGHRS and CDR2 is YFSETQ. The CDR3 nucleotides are TGCGCCAGCAGCTTGACGGGACAGCCAGAGAACGAGCAGTACTTC. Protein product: CASSLTGQPENEQYF.

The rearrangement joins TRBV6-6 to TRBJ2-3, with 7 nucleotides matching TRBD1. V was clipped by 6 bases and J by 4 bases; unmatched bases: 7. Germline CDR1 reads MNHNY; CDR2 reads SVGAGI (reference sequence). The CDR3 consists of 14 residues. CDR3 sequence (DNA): TGTGCCAGCAGACCTGACAGGGCCGCAGATACGCAGTATTTT. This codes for CASRPDRAADTQYF.

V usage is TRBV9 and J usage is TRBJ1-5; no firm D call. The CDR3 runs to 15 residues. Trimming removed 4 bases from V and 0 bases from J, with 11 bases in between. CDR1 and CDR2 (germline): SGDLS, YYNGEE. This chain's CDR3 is CASSLAGNSNQPQHF. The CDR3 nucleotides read TGTGCCAGCAGCCTCGCAGGTAATAGCAATCAGCCCCAGCATTTT.

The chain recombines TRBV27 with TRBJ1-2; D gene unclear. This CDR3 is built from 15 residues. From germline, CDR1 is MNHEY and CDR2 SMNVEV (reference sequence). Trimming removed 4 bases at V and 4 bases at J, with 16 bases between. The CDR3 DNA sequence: TGTGCCAGCAGTTCCACCTTTAGCGGCATCTATGGCTACACCTTC. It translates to CASSSTFSGIYGYTF.

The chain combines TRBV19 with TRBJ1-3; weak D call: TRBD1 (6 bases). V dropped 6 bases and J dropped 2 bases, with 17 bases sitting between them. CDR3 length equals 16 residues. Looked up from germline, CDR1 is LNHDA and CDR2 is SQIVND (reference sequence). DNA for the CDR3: TGTGCCAGTAGCCTACAATTCCAGGGGCCTGGAAACACCATATATTTT. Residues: CASSLQFQGPGNTIYF.

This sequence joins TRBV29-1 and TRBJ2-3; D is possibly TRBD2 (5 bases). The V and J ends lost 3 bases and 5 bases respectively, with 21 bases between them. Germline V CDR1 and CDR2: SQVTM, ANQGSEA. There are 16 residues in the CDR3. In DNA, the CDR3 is TGCAGCGTTGACCTTCTTAGCGATGAGGTACTAGATACGCAGTATTTT. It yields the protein CSVDLLSDEVLDTQYF.

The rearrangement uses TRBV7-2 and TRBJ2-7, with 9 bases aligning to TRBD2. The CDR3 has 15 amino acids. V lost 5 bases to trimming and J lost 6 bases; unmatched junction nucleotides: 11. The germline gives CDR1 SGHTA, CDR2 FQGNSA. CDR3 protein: CASSQSGGSLSEQYV. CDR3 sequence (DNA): TGTGCCAGCAGCCAAAGCGGGGGGTCGCTCTCCGAGCAGTACGTC.

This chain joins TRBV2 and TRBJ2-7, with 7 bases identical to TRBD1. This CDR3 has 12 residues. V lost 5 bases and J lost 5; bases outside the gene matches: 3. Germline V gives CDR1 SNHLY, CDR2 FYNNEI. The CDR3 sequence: CASSNTGDEQYF. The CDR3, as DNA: TGTGCCAGCAGTAATACAGGGGACGAGCAGTACTTC.

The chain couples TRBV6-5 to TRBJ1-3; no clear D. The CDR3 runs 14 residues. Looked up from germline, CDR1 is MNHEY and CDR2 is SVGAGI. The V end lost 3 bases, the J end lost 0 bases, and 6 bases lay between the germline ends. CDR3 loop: CASSYTSSGNTIYF. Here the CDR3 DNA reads TGTGCCAGCAGTTATACAAGCTCTGGAAACACCATATATTTT.

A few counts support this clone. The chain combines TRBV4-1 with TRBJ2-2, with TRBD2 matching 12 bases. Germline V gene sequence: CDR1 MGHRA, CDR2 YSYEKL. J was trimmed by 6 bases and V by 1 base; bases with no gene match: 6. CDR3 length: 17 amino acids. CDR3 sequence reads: CASSQVVLAGGAGELFF. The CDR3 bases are TGCGCCAGCAGCCAAGTTGTACTAGCGGGGGGCGCCGGGGAGCTGTTTTTT.

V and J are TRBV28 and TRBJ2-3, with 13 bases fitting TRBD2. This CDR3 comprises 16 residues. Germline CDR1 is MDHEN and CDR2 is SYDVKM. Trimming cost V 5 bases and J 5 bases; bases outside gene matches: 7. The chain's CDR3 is CASSTLAGGPRDTQYF. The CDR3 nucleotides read TGTGCCAGCAGTACACTAGCGGGGGGGCCTAGAGATACGCAGTATTTT.

CDR3 DNA: TGTGCCAGCAGCCCACAGACTAGCAGCTACAATGAGCAGTTCTTC. Translated, it gives CASSPQTSSYNEQFF. The chain carries TRBV11-2 and TRBJ2-1; 7 bases fit TRBD2. The junction had 7 bases not matched to a gene; V was cut back by 5 bases and J by 3 bases. The CDR3 spans 15 residues. The germline V gene encodes CDR1 SGHAT and CDR2 FQNNGV.

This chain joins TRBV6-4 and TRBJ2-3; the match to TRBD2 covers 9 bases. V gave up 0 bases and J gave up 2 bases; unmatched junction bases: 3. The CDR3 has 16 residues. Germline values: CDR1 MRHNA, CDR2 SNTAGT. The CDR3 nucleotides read TGTGCCAGCAGTGACTCGGTAGCGGGGGTCACAGATACGCAGTATTTT. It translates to CASSDSVAGVTDTQYF.

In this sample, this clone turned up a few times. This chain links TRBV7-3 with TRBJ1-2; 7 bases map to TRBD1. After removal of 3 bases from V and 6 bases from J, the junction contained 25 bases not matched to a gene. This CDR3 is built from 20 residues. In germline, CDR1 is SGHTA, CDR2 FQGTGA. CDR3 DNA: TGTGCCAGCAGCTTCTTGAGGGGGCGTAGAATGAGGGCTGTATCGGATGGCTACACCTTC. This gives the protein CASSFLRGRRMRAVSDGYTF. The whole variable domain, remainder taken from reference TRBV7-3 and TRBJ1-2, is GAGVSQTPSNKVTEKGKYVELRCDPISGHTALYWYRQSLGQGPEFLIYFQGTGAADDSGLPNDRFFAVRPEGSVSTLKIQRTERGDSAVYLCASSFLRGRRMRAVSDGYTFGSGTRLTVV.

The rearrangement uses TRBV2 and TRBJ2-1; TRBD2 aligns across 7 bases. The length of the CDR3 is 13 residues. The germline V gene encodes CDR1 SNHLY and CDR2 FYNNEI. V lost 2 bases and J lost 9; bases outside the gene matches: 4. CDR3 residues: CASSESPSGEQFF. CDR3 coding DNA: TGTGCCAGCAGTGAATCTCCTAGCGGTGAGCAGTTCTTC.

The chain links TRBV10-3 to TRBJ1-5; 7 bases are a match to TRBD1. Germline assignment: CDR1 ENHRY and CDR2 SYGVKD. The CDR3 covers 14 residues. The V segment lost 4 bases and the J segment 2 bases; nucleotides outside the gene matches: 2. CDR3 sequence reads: CAISAGTGNQPQHF. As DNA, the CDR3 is TGTGCCATCAGTGCCGGGACAGGCAATCAGCCCCAGCATTTT.

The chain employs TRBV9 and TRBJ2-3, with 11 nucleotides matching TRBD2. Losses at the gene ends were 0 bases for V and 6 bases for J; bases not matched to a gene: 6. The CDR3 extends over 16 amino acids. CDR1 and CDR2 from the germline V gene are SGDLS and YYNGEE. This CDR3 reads CASSVDPSGGQDTQYF. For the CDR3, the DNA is TGTGCCAGCAGCGTAGACCCTAGCGGGGGGCAGGATACGCAGTATTTT. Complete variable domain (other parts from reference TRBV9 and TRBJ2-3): DSGVTQTPKHLITATGQRVTLRCSPRSGDLSVYWYQQSLDQGLQFLIQYYNGEERAKGNILERFSAQQFPDLHSELNLSSLELGDSALYFCASSVDPSGGQDTQYFGPGTRLTVL.

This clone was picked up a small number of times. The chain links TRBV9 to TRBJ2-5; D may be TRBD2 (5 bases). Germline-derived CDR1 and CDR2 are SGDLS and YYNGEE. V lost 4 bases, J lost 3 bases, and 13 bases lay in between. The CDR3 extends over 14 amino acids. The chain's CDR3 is CASSPGSYEETQYF. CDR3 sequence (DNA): TGTGCCAGCAGCCCGGGGAGTTACGAAGAGACCCAGTACTTC.

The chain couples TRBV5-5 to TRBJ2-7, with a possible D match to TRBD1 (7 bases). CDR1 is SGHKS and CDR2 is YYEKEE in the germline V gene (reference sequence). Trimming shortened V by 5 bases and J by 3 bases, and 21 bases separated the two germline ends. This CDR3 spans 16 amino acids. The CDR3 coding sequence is TGTGCCAGCAGGTACCTCCCGGGTCAGGGGGGCTACGAGCAGTACGTC. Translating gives CASRYLPGQGGYEQYV.

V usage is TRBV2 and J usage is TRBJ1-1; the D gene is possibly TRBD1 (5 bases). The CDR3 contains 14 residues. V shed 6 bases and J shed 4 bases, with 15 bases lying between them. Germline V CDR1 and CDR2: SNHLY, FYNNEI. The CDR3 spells CASSLSRVGTEAFF. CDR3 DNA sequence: TGTGCCAGCAGCCTTTCCAGGGTGGGCACTGAAGCTTTCTTT.

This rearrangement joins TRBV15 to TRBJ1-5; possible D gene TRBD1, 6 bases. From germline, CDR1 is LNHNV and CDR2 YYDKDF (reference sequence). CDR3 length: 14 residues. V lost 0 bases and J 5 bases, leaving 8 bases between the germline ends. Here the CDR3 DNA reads TGTGCCACCAGCAGAGATAAGGGGGATCAGCCCCAGCATTTT. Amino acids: CATSRDKGDQPQHF.

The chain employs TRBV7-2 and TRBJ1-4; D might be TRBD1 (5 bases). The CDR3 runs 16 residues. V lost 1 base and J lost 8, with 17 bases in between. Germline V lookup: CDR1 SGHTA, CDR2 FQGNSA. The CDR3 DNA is TGTGCCAGCAGCTTAGGCGTGGGGGTAGGAGGGGAAAAACTGTTTTTT. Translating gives CASSLGVGVGGEKLFF.

This chain's CDR3 is CASSVLQNTGELFF. The CDR3 DNA is TGTGCCAGCAGCGTATTACAGAACACCGGGGAGCTGTTTTTT. The J gene is TRBJ2-2, the V gene TRBV9; D gene ambiguous. V lost 1 base and J 1 base, leaving 5 bases between the germline ends. This CDR3 is 14 amino acids long. CDR1 SGDLS and CDR2 YYNGEE come from the germline V gene.

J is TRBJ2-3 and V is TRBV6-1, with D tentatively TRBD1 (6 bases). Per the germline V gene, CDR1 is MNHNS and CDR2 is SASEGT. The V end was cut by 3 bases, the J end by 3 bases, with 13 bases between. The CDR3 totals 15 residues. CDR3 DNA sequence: TGTGCCAGCAGTGATAACAGGGAGTTGACAGATACGCAGTATTTT. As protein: CASSDNRELTDTQYF.

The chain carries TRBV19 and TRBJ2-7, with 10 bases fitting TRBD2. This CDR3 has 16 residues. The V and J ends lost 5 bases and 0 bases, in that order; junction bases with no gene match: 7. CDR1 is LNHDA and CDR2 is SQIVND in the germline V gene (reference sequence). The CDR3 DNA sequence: TGTGCCAGTAGTTCCTCAGCGGGGGGGCCCTCCTACGAGCAGTACTTC. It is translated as CASSSSAGGPSYEQYF.

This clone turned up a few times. The CDR3 coding sequence is TGTGCCAGCAGTGAGTTGACAGGGAGGAACACTGAAGCTTTCTTT. Translation gives CASSELTGRNTEAFF. The chain is built from TRBV6-1 and TRBJ1-1, with 7 bases matching TRBD1. V was pared by 3 bases and J by 1 base, with 5 bases of the junction left unmatched. The germline CDR1 and CDR2 sequences are MNHNS and SASEGT. This CDR3 contains 15 residues.

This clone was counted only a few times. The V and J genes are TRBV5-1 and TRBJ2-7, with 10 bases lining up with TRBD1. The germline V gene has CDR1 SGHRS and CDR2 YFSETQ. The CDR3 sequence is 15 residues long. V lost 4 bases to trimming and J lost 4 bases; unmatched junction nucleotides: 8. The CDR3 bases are TGCGCCAGCAGCATCAGACAGGGGGCGGATTACGAGCAGTACTTC. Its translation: CASSIRQGADYEQYF. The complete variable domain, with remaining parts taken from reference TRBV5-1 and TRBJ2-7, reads KAGVTQTPRYLIKTRGQQVTLSCSPISGHRSVSWYQQTPGQGLQFLFEYFSETQRNKGNFPGRFSGRQFSNSRSEMNVSTLELGDSALYLCASSIRQGADYEQYFGPGTRLTVT.

The CDR3 DNA sequence: TGCGCCAGCAGCTACGGGAAGTCTGAGAATGAGCAGTTCTTC. It codes for CASSYGKSENEQFF. This sequence joins TRBV5-1 and TRBJ2-1, with D possibly being TRBD2 (5 bases). The CDR3 loop spans 14 amino acids. Trimming cost V 3 bases and J 7 bases, with 14 bases left between them. CDR1 SGHRS and CDR2 YFSETQ come from the germline V gene.